This T cell receptor (beta chain) was sequenced during a study of T cell repertoires in cytomegalovirus infection. Trimming shortened V by 5 bases and J by 6 bases, and 22 bases separated the two germline ends. CDR1 and CDR2 (germline): SGHNT, YENEEA. This CDR3 is 17 amino acids long. TCRdb redid the calling of the reads with MiXCR, one entry per CDR3 protein. Among roughly 990,000 distinct CDR3 sequences listed, 31% were seen once. This clonotype came up a few times. Its target is unknown. V and J are TRBV11-3 and TRBJ2-2; D remains ambiguous. Sample: cultured CD8+ T cells from PBMCs, taken from culture after CMV antigen stimulation. This receptor was identified in a human donor in good health (CMV status not recorded). Some clones in this sample may be carry-over from other donors' samples. CDR3 in amino acids: CASSPSSLAPDPGELFF. CDR3 coding DNA: TGTGCCAGCAGCCCCTCATCCCTCGCTCCGGATCCCGGGGAGCTGTTTTTT.